This T cell receptor beta chain derives from a study of T cells in Graves' hyperthyroidism and ophthalmopathy. This CDR3 is 15 amino acids long. Germline V lookup: CDR1 SGHRS, CDR2 YFSETQ. Trimming pared 4 bases from V and 0 bases from J, leaving 14 bases between. TCR beta CDR3 regions were amplified from RNA. During a first-round RT-PCR of the TCR CDR3, the HTBI primer set was used. TCRdb redid the calling of the multiplex PCR reads with MiXCR, one entry per CDR3 protein. Among roughly 740,000 distinct CDR3 sequences, about 16% were seen once, and the ten largest hold under 10%. Material: blood. The receptor was isolated from a man aged 18 to 30 with Graves' hyperthyroidism. The chain recombines TRBV5-1 with TRBJ2-7, with D possibly being TRBD1 or TRBD2 (6 bases each). The CDR3 nucleotides read TGCGCCAGCAGCGGAGGGACACCGAGCTCCTACGAGCAGTACTTC. It is translated as CASSGGTPSSYEQYF.